This T cell receptor beta chain was profiled in a study of early T cells in non-severe SARS-CoV-2 infection. Turning to the study itself: Sequencing of unsorted whole blood was done on bulk RNA, leaving chains unpaired.

The germline V gene has CDR1 SGHRS and CDR2 YFSETQ. Germline trimming cut 4 bases from V and 0 bases from J; bases unmatched to any gene: 1. This CDR3 region has 13 residues. Attached unique molecular identifiers marked individual cDNA molecules. TCRdb ran MiXCR on the 5' RACE reads and lists one entry per CDR3 protein. This table has just under 65,000 distinct CDR3 sequences, around 14% appearing once. To note about this clonotype: Its antigen remains unknown.

Regarding the study as a whole: Matching with VDJdb favored anti-spike CD8 responses (missing private and CD4 specificities).

The clonotype comes from an adult who was a healthcare worker with PCR-confirmed SARS-CoV-2 infection or an uninfected control (not recorded which). The sequencing input was whole blood. The chain couples TRBV5-1 to TRBJ2-7; 7 positions agree with TRBD2. For the CDR3, the DNA is TGCGCCAGCAGCCGGGGGGACTCCTACGAGCAGTACTTC. The encoded protein is CASSRGDSYEQYF.